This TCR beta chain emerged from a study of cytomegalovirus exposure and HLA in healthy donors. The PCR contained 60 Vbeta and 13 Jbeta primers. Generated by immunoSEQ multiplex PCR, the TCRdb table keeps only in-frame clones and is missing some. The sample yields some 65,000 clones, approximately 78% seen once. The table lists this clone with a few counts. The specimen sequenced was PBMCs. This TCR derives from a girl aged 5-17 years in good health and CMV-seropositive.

The CDR3 loop reads CASSYTRGSYEQYF. For the CDR3, the DNA is TGTGCCAGCAGTTACACCCGAGGGTCCTACGAGCAGTACTTC. The chain carries TRBV6-5 and TRBJ2-7, with D perhaps TRBD2 (5 bases). This CDR3 is built from 14 residues. V lost 2 bases, J lost 1 base, and 9 bases lay in between. Germline CDR1 MNHEY, CDR2 SVGAGI.